The present TCR beta chain was sequenced within a study of CD8 T cells in Susac syndrome. Reverse transcription of roughly 0.5 to 1 ug RNA used random hexamers. Coverage of TCR beta CDR3 amplification by immunoSEQ multiplex PCR extended to 54 Vbeta and 13 Jbeta. Each CDR3 protein gets one entry after TCRdb re-called the immunoSEQ multiplex PCR reads with MiXCR. The sample lists 180,000 or so distinct CDR3 sequences; around 94% were seen once. Looked up from germline, CDR1 is GTSNPN and CDR2 is SVGIG (reference sequence). With V trimmed by 5 bases and J by 4 bases, 3 bases remained unmatched. The CDR3 covers 12 residues. TCR beta from blood CD8+ and CD4+ T cells was sequenced.

Sequencing was performed on CD4+ T cells from PBMCs. V usage is TRBV30 and J usage is TRBJ2-5, with 8 bases lining up with TRBD2. The clonotype originates from a human donor in good health. The CDR3 nucleotides are TGTGCCTGGTCACGGGGGGGAGAGACCCAGTACTTC. The encoded protein is CAWSRGGETQYF. The full variable domain, in which reference TRBV30 and TRBJ2-5 provide the parts outside the CDR3, is SQTIHQWPATLVQPVGSPLSLECTVEGTSNPNLYWYRQAAGRGLQLLFYSVGIGQISSEVPQNLSASRPQDRQFILSSKKLLLSDSGFYLCAWSRGGETQYFGPGTRLLVL.